This T cell receptor (beta chain) is drawn from a study of Graves' ophthalmopathy and Graves' hyperthyroidism. V was cut by 5 bases and J by 1 base, with 14 bases left in between. The CDR3 is 15 amino acids. This clonotype has only a few counts. Amplification of the TCR beta CDR3 regions used RNA transcripts (as template). HTBI primers primed a first-round RT-PCR, and a second-round multiplex PCR followed. TCRdb reprocessed the multiplex PCR reads with MiXCR, giving one entry per CDR3 protein. Among 650,000 to 900,000 distinct CDR3 sequences, 40% were seen once, and the ten largest hold approximately 43%.

The chain has TRBV12-3 or TRBV12-4 and TRBJ1-1; tentatively, D is TRBD1 (6 bases). Sample: peripheral blood. This TCR was sampled from an adult man with Graves' ophthalmopathy. The DNA for the CDR3 is TGTGCCAGCAGTCCGAGGACAGCTCCGAACACTGAAGCTTTCTTT. Its translation: CASSPRTAPNTEAFF.